This T cell receptor (beta chain) was sequenced during a study of blood T cell repertoires in COVID-19. About the research overall: COVID-19 samples collected from the United States, Italy and Spain covered acute and convalescent phases.

CDR1 LNHDA and CDR2 SQIVND come from the germline V gene (reference sequence). This CDR3 region has 15 residues. Trimming removed 5 bases at V and 1 base at J, with 12 bases between. Profiling relied on immunoSEQ multiplex PCR, and the TCRdb table lists in-frame clones only, not all of them. The top ten clones hold 1.5% to 2% of a sample with 110,000 to 150,000 clones, approximately 91% of them seen once. The chain is built from TRBV19 and TRBJ1-5; D perhaps matches TRBD1 (6 bases). The TCR originated in a man aged 70 or older with acute or convalescent COVID-19. Material for sequencing was peripheral blood. CDR3 in amino acids: CASSWQGNSNQPQHF. For the CDR3, the DNA is TGTGCCAGTAGTTGGCAGGGGAACAGCAATCAGCCCCAGCATTTT.